The source of this T cell receptor (beta chain) is a study of glioma-infiltrating T cells after dendritic cell vaccination. Input was around 2 ug genomic DNA, or all available if less. Amplification used 60 V beta primers and 13 J beta primers. Sequencing was performed with immunoSEQ multiplex PCR; in TCRdb, only in-frame clones are kept and a portion is missing. The sample holds roughly 41,000 clones, approximately 80% seen once. All glioblastoma patients lacked an isocitrate dehydrogenase mutation. Blood PBMC samples: pre-vaccination, two weeks post third vaccination, and at tumor progression. The CDR3 sequence is 14 residues long. V lost 6 bases to trimming and J lost 3 bases; unmatched junction nucleotides: 4. CDR1 SNHLY and CDR2 FYNNEI come from the germline V gene.

Specimen: blood, collected before dendritic cell vaccination. The V gene is TRBV2, the J gene TRBJ2-2; 7 positions match TRBD1. The receptor's source is a human donor with glioblastoma. DNA of the CDR3: TGTGCCAGCAGAGGGACAGTCCACACCGGGGAGCTGTTTTTT. Translation gives CASRGTVHTGELFF.